This TCR beta chain was obtained from a study of response to subunit inactivated influenza vaccine. MiXCR, applied by TCRdb to the RT-PCR reads, yields one record per CDR3 protein. The sample includes under 850,000 distinct CDR3 sequences, under 20% seen only once; the top ten take approximately 10%. V shed 4 bases and J 2 bases; nucleotides not matched to a gene: 2. Germline V gene data show CDR1 as SEHNR and CDR2 as FQNEAQ (reference sequence). The CDR3 runs 15 residues. General study points: It was suggested by the authors that few new T cells are recruited by each seasonal influenza vaccination.

This clonotype was picked up a small number of times. What it binds is not known. The chain joins TRBV7-9 to TRBJ2-1; 10 bases agree with TRBD1. The material sequenced was PBMCs from blood, taken about 5 days after vaccination. The TCR sequence derives from a man aged 50-59 years who received an inactivated influenza vaccine. This CDR3 is CASSWGQGPYNEQFF. The CDR3 DNA reads TGTGCCAGCAGCTGGGGACAGGGGCCCTACAATGAGCAGTTCTTC.